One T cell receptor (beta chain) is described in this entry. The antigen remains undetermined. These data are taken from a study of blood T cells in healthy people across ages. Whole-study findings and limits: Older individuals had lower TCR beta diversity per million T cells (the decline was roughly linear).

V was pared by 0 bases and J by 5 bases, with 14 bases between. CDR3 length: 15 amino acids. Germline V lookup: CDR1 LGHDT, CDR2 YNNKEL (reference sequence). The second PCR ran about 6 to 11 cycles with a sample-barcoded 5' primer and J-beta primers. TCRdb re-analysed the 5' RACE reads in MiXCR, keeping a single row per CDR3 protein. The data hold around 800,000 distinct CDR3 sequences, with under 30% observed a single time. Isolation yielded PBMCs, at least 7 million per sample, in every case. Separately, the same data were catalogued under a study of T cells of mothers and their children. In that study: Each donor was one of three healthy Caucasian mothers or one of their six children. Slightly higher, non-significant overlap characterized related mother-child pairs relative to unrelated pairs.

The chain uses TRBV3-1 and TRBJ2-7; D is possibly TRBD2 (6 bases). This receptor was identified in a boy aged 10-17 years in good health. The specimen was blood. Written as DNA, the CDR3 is TGTGCCAGCAGCCAAGATAACGTTCGGGGGAACGAGCAGTACTTC. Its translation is CASSQDNVRGNEQYF.